The clone carrying this TCR beta chain was detected ten times or more. The data derive from a study of molecular identifiers for immune sequencing clone quantification. In TCRdb, the PCR reads were re-called with MiXCR into one record per CDR3 protein. The profile shows 550,000 to 750,000 distinct CDR3 sequences, about 20% of them singletons. V shed 4 bases and J shed 1 base, with 16 bases lying between them. The CDR3 is 17 residues long. The germline CDR1 and CDR2 sequences are LGHNA and YSLEER. Sorted naive CD8 T cells, roughly 19,000 to 1,000,000, were sequenced from 10%, 30% or 50% RNA. The chain joins TRBV4-3 to TRBJ2-2, with a weak D call TRBD1 (6 bases). The sequencing input was naive CD8+ T cells from blood, with Jurkat cell RNA spiked in. The subset: FACS-sorted CD8+CD4-CCR7+CD45RA+ naive T cells. The clonotype was recovered from a human donor in good health. Some libraries in this study had Jurkat cell RNA spiked in. CDR3 in DNA: TGCGCCAGCAGCCCAAGAGGGGGACCTAGGAACACCGGGGAGCTGTTTTTT. Its translation is CASSPRGGPRNTGELFF.